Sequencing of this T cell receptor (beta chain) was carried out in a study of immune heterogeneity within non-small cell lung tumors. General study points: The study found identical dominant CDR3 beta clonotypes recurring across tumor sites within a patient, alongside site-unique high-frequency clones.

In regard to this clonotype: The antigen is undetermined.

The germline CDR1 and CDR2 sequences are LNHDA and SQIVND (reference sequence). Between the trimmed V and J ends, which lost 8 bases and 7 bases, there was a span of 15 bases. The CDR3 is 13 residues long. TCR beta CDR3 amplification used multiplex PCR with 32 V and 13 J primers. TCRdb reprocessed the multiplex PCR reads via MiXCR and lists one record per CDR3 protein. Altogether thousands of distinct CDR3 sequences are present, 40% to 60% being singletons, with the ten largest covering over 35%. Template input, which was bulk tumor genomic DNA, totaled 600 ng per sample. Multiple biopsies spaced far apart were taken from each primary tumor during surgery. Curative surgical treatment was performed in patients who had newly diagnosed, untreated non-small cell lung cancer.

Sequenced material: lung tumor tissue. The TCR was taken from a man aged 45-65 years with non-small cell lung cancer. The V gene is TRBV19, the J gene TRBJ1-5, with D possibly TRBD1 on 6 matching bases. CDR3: CASGGGRGQPQHF. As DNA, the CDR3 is TGTGCCAGTGGAGGGGGGCGCGGGCAGCCCCAGCATTTT.